This entry concerns a single T cell receptor (beta chain). The antigen remains undetermined. The J segment lost 4 bases and the V segment lost 4 bases, leaving 8 bases of the junction unmatched. Germline V gives CDR1 SQVTM, CDR2 ANQGSEA. The CDR3 is 15 residues long. The sample comes from a study of shared clonotypes between healthy human individuals. The study, taken as a whole, reports: Non-shared clonotypes showed lower generation probabilities than clonotypes common to all four donors.

Authors' analysis steps: ImmunoSEQ gave junction-only sequences without quality scores, so filtering differed. Clones were sequenced by immunoSEQ multiplex PCR, and TCRdb holds only the in-frame ones, with some missing. The V and J calls and the clone size are those of that table, but D and trimming were determined from the DNA. The sample contains over a million clones, roughly 96% of which appear only once. The sequence came from a man younger than 45 in good health. The chain couples TRBV29-1 to TRBJ2-1, with 9 bases lining up with TRBD2. The sample taken for sequencing was naive CD4+ T cells sorted from blood. Noted subset: CD45RA+ positively selected. For the CDR3, the DNA is TGCAGCGTTGGAGGGGTGCGGGAGGGGTACAATGAGCAGTTCTTC. Its protein is CSVGGVREGYNEQFF.